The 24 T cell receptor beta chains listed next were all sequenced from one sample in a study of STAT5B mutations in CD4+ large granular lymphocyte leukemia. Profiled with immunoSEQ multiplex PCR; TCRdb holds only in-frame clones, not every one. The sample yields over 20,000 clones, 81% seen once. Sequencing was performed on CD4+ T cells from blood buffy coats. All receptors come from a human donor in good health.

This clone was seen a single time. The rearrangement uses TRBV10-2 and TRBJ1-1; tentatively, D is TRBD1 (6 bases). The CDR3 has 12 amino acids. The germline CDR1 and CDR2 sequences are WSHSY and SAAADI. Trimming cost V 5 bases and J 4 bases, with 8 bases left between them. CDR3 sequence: CASSRTATEAFF. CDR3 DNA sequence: TGCGCCAGCAGTCGGACAGCCACTGAAGCTTTCTTT.

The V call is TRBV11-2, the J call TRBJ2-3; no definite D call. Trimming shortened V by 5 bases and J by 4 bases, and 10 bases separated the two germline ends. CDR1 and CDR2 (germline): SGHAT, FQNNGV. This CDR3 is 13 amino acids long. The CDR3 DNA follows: TGTGCCAGCAGCCTAATGGGTGCAGATACGCAGTATTTT. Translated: CASSLMGADTQYF. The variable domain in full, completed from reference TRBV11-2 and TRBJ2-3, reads EAGVAQSPRYKIIEKRQSVAFWCNPISGHATLYWYQQILGQGPKLLIQFQNNGVVDDSQLPKDRFSAERLKGVDSTLKIQPAKLEDSAVYLCASSLMGADTQYFGPGTRLTVL.

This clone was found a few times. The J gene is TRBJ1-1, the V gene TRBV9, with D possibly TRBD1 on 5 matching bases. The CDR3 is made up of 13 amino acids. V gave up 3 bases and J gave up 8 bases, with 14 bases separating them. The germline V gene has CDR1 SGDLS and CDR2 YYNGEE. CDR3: CASSEGTFPEAFF. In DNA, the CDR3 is TGTGCCAGCAGCGAGGGGACGTTCCCCGAAGCTTTCTTT.

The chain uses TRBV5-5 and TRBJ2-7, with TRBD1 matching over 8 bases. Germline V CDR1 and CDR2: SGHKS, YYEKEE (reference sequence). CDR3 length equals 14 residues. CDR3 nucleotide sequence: TGTGCCAGCAGCCCGGACAGGGTCTCCGACGAGCAGTACGTC. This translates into CASSPDRVSDEQYV.

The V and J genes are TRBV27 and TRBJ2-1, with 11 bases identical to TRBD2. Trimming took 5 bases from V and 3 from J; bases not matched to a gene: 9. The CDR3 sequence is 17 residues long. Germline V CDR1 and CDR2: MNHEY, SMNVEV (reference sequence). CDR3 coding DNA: TGTGCCAGCAGTCCTAGCCTAACTAGCGGGAGCTACAATGAGCAGTTCTTC. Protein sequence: CASSPSLTSGSYNEQFF.

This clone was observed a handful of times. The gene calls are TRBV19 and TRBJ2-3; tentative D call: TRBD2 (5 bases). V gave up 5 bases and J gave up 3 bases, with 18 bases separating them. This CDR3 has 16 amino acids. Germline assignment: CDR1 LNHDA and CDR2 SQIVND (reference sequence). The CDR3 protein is CASSLRELSSTDTQYF. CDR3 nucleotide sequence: TGTGCCAGTAGTCTCCGGGAACTTTCTAGTACAGATACGCAGTATTTT. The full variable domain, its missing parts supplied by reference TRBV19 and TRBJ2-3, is DGGITQSPKYLFRKEGQNVTLSCEQNLNHDAMYWYRQDPGQGLRLIYYSQIVNDFQKGDIAEGYSVSREKKESFPLTVTSAQKNPTAFYLCASSLRELSSTDTQYFGPGTRLTVL.

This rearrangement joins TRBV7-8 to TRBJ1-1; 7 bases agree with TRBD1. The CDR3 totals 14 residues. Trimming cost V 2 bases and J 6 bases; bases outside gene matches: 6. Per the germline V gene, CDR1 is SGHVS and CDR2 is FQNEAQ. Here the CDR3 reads CASSLSTGRPEAFF. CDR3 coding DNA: TGTGCCAGCAGCTTATCGACAGGGCGACCTGAAGCTTTCTTT. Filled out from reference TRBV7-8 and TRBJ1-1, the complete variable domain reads GAGVSQSPRYKVAKRGQDVALRCDPISGHVSLFWYQQALGQGPEFLTYFQNEAQLDKSGLPSDRFFAERPEGSVSTLKIQRTQQEDSAVYLCASSLSTGRPEAFFGQGTRLTVV.

CDR3 in DNA: TGTGCCAGTAGTAGAACGAACTATGGCTACACCTTC. Its protein product is CASSRTNYGYTF. This chain links TRBV19 with TRBJ1-2; the D is unclear. CDR1 and CDR2 (germline): LNHDA, SQIVND (reference sequence). Trimming left V 4 bases short and J 2 bases short, with 5 bases between. The CDR3 runs 12 residues.

CDR3 sequence: CASTKPRASGTETQYF. The CDR3 bases are TGTGCCAGCACCAAACCGAGGGCTAGCGGGACAGAGACCCAGTACTTC. This chain uses TRBV7-2 with TRBJ2-5, with 9 bases matching TRBD2. J lost 4 bases, V lost 7 bases, and 13 bases had no gene match. Germline assignment: CDR1 SGHTA and CDR2 FQGNSA. The CDR3 is 16 residues long.

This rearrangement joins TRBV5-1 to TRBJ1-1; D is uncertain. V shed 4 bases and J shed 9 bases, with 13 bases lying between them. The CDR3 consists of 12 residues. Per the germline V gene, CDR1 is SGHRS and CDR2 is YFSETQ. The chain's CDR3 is CASSLPGDQAFF. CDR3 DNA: TGCGCCAGCAGCCTTCCCGGGGATCAAGCTTTCTTT.

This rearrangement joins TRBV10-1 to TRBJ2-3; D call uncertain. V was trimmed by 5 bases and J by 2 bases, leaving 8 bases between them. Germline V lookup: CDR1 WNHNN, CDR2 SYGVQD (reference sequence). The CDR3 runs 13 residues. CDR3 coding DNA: TGCGCCAGCAGTAGGAGACCCACAGATACGCAGTATTTT. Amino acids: CASSRRPTDTQYF.

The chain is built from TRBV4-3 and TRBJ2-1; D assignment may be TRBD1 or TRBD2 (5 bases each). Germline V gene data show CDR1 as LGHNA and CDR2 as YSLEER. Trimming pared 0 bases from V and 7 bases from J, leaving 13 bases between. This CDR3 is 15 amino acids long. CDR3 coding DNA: TGCGCCAGCAGCCAAGATTGGGGGAGTGGAAATGAGCAGTTCTTC. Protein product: CASSQDWGSGNEQFF.

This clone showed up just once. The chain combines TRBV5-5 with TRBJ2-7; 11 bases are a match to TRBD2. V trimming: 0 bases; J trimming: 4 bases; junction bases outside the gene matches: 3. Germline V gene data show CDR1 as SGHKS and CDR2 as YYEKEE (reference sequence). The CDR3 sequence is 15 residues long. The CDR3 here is CASSLVAGGDYEQYF. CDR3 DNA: TGTGCCAGCAGCTTGGTAGCGGGAGGGGATTACGAGCAGTACTTC. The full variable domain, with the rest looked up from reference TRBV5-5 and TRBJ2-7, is DAGVTQSPTHLIKTRGQQVTLRCSPISGHKSVSWYQQVLGQGPQFIFQYYEKEERGRGNFPDRFSARQFPNYSSELNVNALLLGDSALYLCASSLVAGGDYEQYFGPGTRLTVT.

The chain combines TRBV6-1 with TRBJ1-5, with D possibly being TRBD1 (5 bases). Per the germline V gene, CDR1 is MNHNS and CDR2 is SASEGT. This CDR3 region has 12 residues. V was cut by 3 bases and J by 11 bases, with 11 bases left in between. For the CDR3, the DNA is TGTGCCAGCAGTGACTGGGGCCAGGCCCAGCATTTT. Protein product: CASSDWGQAQHF.

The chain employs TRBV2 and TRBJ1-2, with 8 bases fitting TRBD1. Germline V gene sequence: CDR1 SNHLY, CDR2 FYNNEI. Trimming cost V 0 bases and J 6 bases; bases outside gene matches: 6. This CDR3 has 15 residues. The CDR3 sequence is CASSEARGRGHGYTF. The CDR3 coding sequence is TGTGCCAGCAGTGAAGCGCGTGGCAGGGGGCATGGCTACACCTTC.

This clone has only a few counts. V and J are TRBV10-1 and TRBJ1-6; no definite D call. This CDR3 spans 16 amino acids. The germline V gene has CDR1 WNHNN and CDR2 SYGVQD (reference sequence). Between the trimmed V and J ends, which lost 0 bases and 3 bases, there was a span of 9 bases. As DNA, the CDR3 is TGCGCCAGCAGTGAGTCGACCGGAGGCTATAATTCACCCCTCCACTTT. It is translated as CASSESTGGYNSPLHF.

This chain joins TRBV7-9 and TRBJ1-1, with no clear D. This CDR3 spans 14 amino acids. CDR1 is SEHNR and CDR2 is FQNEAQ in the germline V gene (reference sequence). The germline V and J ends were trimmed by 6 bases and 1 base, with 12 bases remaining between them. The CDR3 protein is CASRTDTENTEAFF. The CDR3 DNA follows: TGTGCCAGCAGGACCGACACAGAGAACACTGAAGCTTTCTTT.

This chain's CDR3 is CASSIGTVGETQYF. CDR3 coding DNA: TGTGCCAGCAGTATCGGGACAGTTGGAGAGACCCAGTACTTC. The V and J genes are TRBV27 and TRBJ2-5; 7 bases align to TRBD1. Germline CDR1 MNHEY, CDR2 SMNVEV (reference sequence). The CDR3 has 14 residues. With 5 bases clipped from V and 4 bases from J, the junction kept 7 bases outside the gene matches.

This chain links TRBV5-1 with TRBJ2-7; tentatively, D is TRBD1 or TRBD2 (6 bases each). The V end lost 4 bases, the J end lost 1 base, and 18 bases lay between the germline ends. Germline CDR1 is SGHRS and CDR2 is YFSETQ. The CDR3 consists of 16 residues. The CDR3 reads CASSQGGGGLSYEQYF. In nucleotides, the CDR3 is TGCGCCAGCAGCCAGGGTGGAGGGGGACTGTCCTACGAGCAGTACTTC.

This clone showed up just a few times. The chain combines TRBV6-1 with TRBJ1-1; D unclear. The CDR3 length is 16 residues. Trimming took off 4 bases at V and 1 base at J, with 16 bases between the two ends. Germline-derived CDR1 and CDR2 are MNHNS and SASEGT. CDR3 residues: CASSALDARRNTEAFF. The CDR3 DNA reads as TGTGCCAGCAGTGCATTGGACGCACGGCGGAACACTGAAGCTTTCTTT.

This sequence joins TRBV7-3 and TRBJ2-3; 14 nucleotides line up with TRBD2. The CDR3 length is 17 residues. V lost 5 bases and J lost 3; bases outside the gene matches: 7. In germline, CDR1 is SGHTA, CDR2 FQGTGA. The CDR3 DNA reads TGTGCCAGCAGCAGGGGACTAGCGGGAGTTGTGACAGATACGCAGTATTTT. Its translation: CASSRGLAGVVTDTQYF.

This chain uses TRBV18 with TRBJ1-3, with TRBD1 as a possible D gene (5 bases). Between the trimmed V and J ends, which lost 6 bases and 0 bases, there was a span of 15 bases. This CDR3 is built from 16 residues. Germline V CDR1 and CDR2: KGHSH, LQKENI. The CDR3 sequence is CASSPFVGGSGNTIYF. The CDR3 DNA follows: TGTGCCAGCTCCCCGTTCGTGGGGGGCTCTGGAAACACCATATATTTT.

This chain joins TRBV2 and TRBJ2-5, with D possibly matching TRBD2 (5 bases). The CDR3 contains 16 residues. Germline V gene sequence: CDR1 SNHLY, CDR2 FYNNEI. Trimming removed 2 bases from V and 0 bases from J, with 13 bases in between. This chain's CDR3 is CASSEPGMGDQETQYF. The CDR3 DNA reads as TGTGCCAGCAGTGAACCTGGGATGGGAGACCAAGAGACCCAGTACTTC.

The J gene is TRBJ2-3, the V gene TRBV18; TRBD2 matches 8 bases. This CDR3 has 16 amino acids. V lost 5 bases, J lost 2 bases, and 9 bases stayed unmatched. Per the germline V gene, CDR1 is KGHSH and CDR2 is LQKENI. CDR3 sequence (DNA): TGTGCCAGCTCAAAGTGGGCGGGAGGTCTCACAGATACGCAGTATTTT. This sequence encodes CASSKWAGGLTDTQYF.